This TCR beta chain was captured by sequencing in a study of T cell changes during pregnancy in multiple sclerosis (dated 2019 in TCRdb). Broadly, across the study: The study examined how the T cell repertoire changed over the course of pregnancy in women with multiple sclerosis.

For CDR1 and CDR2, the germline V gene lists SQVTM and ANQGSEA. Germline trimming amounts to 4 bases on V and 4 bases on J, with 3 as the count of junction bases outside the gene matches. From cysteine to phenylalanine, the CDR3 is 14 amino acids long. Only the CDR3 part of the read is kept: 42 bases, read in frame from the first base. As concerns this clone: No antigen is known for it. Base qualities are not at hand, and no much larger clone is one base apart.

The receptor library was made with the immunoSEQ multiplex PCR assay. Held by TCRdb, this immuneACCESS table contains in-frame sequences only and omits some clones. Under half of the omission traces to an unresolved V gene where checked; the cause of the rest is unknown. The sample data list around 70,000 clones, and over 85% of these were observed just once. The leading ten clones occupy around 3.5% of the sample. In this chain, TRBV29-1 is recombined with TRBJ2-2; TRBD2 matches 10 bases in the middle. Sequenced material: peripheral blood, taken after pregnancy. This sequence originates from a female donor in good health, enrolled as a control in a pregnancy study. The sequenced DNA: TGCAGCGTTGCAAGCGGGGGGGTCACCGGGGAGCTGTTTTTT. It specifies CSVASGGVTGELFF.